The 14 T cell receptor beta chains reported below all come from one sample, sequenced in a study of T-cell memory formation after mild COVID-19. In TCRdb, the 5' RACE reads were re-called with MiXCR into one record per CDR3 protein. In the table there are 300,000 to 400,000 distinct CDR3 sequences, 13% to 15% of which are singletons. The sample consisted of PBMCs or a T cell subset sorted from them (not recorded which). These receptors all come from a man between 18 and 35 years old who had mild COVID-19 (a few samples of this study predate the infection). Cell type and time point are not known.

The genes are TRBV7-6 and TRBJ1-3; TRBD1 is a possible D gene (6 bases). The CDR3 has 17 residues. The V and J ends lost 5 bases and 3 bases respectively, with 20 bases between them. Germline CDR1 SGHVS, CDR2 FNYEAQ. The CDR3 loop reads CASSGGTPGLSGNTIYF. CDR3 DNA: TGTGCCAGCAGCGGGGGGACACCAGGGCTAAGTGGAAACACCATATATTTT.

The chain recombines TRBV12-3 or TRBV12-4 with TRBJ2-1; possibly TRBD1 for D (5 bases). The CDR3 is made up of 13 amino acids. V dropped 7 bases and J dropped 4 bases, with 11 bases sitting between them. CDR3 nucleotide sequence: TGTGCCAGCAAACAACAGGTTTACAATGAGCAGTTCTTC. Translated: CASKQQVYNEQFF.

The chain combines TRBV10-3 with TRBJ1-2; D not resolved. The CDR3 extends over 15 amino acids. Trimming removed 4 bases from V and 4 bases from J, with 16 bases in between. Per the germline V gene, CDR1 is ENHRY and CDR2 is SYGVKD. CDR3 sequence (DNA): TGTGCCATCAGTGTCAAACGGGAGACCCTCTATGGCTACACCTTC. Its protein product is CAISVKRETLYGYTF.

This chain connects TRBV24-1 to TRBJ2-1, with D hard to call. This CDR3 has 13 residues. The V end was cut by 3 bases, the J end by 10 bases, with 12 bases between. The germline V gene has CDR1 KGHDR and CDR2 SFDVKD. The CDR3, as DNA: TGTGCCACCAGTGATCCGCCAGAAGGAGAGCAGTTCTTC. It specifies CATSDPPEGEQFF.

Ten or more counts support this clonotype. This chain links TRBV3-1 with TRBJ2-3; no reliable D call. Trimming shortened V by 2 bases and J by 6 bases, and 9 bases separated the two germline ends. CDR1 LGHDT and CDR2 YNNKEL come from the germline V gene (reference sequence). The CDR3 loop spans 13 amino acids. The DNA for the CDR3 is TGTGCCAGCAGCCAAAACAGAGGCGATACGCAGTATTTT. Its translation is CASSQNRGDTQYF.

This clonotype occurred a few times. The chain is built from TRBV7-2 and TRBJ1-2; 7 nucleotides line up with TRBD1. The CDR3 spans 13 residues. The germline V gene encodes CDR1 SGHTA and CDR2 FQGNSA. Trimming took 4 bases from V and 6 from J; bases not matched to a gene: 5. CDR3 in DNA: TGTGCCAGCAGCTCGAGACAGGGTGATGGCTACACCTTC. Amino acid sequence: CASSSRQGDGYTF.

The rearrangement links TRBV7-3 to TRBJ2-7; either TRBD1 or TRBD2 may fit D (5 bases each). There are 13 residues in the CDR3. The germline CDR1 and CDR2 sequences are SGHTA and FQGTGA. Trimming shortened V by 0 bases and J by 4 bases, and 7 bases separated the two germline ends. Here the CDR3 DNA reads TGTGCCAGCAGCTTAACCAGGGAGTACGAGCAGTACTTC. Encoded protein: CASSLTREYEQYF.

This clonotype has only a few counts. The CDR3 coding sequence is TGCAGTGCCCCCGTGTGGGGATCAGATAATTCACCCCTCCACTTT. Amino acid sequence: CSAPVWGSDNSPLHF. The V and J genes are TRBV20-1 and TRBJ1-6; D is undetermined. Germline CDR1 and CDR2: DFQATT and SNEGSKA (reference sequence). CDR3 size: 15 residues. Trimming shortened V by 6 bases and J by 5 bases, and 17 bases separated the two germline ends.

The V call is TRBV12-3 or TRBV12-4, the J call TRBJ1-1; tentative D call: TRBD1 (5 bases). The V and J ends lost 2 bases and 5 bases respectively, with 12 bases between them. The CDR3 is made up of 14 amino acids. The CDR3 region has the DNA TGTGCCAGCAGTTTATGGGGAGGGGTGACTGAAGCTTTCTTT. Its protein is CASSLWGGVTEAFF.

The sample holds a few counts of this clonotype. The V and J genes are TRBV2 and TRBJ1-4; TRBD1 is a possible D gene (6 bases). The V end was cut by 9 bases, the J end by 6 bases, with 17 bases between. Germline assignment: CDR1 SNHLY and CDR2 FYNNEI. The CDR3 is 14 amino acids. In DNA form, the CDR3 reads TGTGCCAGTCTAAGAGGGACAAGGCATGAAAAACTGTTTTTT. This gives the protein CASLRGTRHEKLFF.

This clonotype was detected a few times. CDR3 loop: CASSLTGTPAYEQYV. As DNA, the CDR3 is TGTGCCAGCAGCTTAACCGGGACACCCGCCTACGAGCAGTACGTC. The chain has TRBV7-6 and TRBJ2-7; D may be TRBD1 (6 bases). Germline CDR1 SGHVS, CDR2 FNYEAQ. Between the trimmed V and J ends, which lost 2 bases and 2 bases, there was a span of 13 bases. The CDR3 has 15 residues.

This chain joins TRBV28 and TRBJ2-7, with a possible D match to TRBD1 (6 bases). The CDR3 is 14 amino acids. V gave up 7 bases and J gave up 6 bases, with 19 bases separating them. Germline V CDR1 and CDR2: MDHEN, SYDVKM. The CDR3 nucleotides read TGTGCCAGCACCCATGGGGGCTCCTCACTCGAGCAGTACGTC. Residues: CASTHGGSSLEQYV.

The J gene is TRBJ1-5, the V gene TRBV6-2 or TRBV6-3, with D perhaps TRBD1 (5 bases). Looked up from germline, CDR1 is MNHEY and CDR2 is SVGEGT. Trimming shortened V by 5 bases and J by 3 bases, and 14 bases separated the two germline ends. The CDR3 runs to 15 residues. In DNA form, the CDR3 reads TGTGCCAGCAGTCCTCTCCAGGGTTTCAATCAGCCCCAGCATTTT. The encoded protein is CASSPLQGFNQPQHF.

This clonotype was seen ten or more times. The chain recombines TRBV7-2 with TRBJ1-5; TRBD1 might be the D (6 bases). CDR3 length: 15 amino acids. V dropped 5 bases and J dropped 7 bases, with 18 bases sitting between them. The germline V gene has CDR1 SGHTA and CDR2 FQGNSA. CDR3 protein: CASSLRGGRGQPQHF. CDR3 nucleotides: TGTGCCAGCAGCCTCCGAGGGGGGCGCGGGCAGCCCCAGCATTTT.